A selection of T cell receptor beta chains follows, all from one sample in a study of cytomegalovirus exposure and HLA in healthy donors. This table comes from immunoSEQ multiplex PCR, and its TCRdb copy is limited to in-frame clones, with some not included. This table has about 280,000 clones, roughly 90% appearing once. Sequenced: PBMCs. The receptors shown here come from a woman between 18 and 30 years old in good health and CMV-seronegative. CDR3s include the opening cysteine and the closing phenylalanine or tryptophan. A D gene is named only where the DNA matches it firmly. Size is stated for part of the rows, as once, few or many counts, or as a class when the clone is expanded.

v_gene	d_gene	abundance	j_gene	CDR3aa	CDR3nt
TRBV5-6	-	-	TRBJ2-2	CASSLIPGTNTGELFF	TGTGCCAGCAGCCTAATCCCCGGGACGAACACCGGGGAGCTGTTTTTT
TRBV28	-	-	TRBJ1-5	CASSLGYRDIAQPQHF	TGTGCCAGCAGTTTAGGATACAGGGATATCGCCCAGCCCCAGCATTTT
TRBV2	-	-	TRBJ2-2	CASSDATGGTDTGELFF	TGTGCCAGCAGTGACGCTACCGGCGGGACGGACACCGGGGAGCTGTTTTTT
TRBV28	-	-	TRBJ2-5	CASSLGGNQETQYF	TGTGCCAGCAGTTTAGGGGGGAACCAAGAGACCCAGTACTTC
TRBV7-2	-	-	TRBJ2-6	CASSPRGLFPRGGANVLTF	TGTGCCAGCAGCCCACGAGGACTCTTTCCACGGGGTGGGGCCAACGTCCTGACTTTC
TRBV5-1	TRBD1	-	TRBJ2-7	CASSLWGQGYEQYF	TGCGCCAGCAGCTTGTGGGGACAGGGCTACGAGCAGTACTTC
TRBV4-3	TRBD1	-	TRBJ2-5	CASSPAGGKTGGDQETQYF	TGCGCCAGCAGCCCGGCTGGGGGAAAGACAGGGGGCGACCAAGAGACCCAGTACTTC
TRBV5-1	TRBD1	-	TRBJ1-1	CASSFDHRGRDTEAFF	TGCGCCAGCAGCTTTGATCACAGGGGGCGGGACACTGAAGCTTTCTTT
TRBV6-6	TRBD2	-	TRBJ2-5	CASSSAAGVGETQYF	TGTGCCAGCAGTTCCGCAGCGGGAGTTGGAGAGACCCAGTACTTC
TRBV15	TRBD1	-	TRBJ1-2	CATSRTGPQGVYGYTF	TGTGCCACCAGCAGGACCGGGCCCCAGGGGGTCTATGGCTACACCTTC
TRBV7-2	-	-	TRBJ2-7	CASSLQPTYEQYF	TGTGCCAGCAGCTTACAACCTACCTACGAGCAGTACTTC
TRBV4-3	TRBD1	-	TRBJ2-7	CASSQGTGGIEQYF	TGCGCCAGCAGCCAGGGGACAGGGGGGATCGAGCAGTACTTC
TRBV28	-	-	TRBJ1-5	CASRGRQKANQPQHF	TGTGCCAGCAGGGGGCGACAGAAGGCGAATCAGCCCCAGCATTTT
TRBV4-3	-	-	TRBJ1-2	CASSQVQASNYGYTF	TGCGCCAGCAGCCAAGTGCAGGCCAGCAACTATGGCTACACCTTC
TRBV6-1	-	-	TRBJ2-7	CASLPGANYEQYF	TGTGCCAGCCTCCCAGGGGCCAACTACGAGCAGTACTTC
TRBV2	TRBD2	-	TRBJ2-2	CASSGTSGAGGELFF	TGTGCCAGCAGTGGAACTAGCGGTGCGGGGGGGGAGCTGTTTTTT
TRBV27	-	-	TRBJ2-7	CASSSNGPYEQYF	TGTGCCAGCAGTTCCAACGGTCCCTACGAGCAGTACTTC
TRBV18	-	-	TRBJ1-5	CASSPLERLGSQPQHF	TGTGCCAGCTCACCACTTGAACGTCTAGGGAGCCAGCCCCAGCATTTT
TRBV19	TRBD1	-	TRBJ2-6	CASSWGTGASGANVLTF	TGTGCCAGTAGTTGGGGGACAGGAGCCTCTGGGGCCAACGTCCTGACTTTC
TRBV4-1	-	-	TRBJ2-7	CASSPGLGFGEQYF	TGCGCCAGCAGCCCCGGACTTGGCTTTGGGGAGCAGTACTTC
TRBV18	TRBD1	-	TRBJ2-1	CASSPETGVLSIEQFF	TGTGCCAGCTCACCTGAGACAGGGGTCTTAAGCATTGAGCAGTTCTTC
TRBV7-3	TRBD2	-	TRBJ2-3	CASSLGLAGLTDTQYF	TGTGCCAGCAGCTTAGGGCTAGCGGGCCTCACAGATACGCAGTATTTT
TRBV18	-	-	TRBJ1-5	CASSPSQRSNQPQHF	TGTGCCAGCTCACCAAGCCAGCGTAGCAATCAGCCCCAGCATTTT
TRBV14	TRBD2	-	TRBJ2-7	CASSQGLAGHEQYF	TGTGCCAGCAGCCAAGGGTTAGCGGGCCACGAGCAGTACTTC
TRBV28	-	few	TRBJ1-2	CASSLPQGRHGYTF	TGTGCCAGCAGTTTGCCCCAGGGGCGGCATGGCTACACCTTC
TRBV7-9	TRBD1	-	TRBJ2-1	CASSLGQYVHEQFF	TGTGCCAGCAGCCTGGGACAGTATGTGCATGAGCAGTTCTTC
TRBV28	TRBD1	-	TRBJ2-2	CASKGDRKTGELFF	TGTGCCAGCAAGGGGGACAGAAAGACCGGGGAGCTGTTTTTT
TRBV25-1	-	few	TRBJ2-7	CATTWGGEQYF	TGTGCCACCACCTGGGGAGGCGAGCAGTACTTC
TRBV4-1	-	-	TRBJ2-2	CASSQAPGSHTGELFF	TGCGCCAGCAGCCAAGCCCCGGGATCGCACACCGGGGAGCTGTTTTTT
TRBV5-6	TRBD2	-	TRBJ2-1	CASSSPGLAGGRNEQFF	TGTGCCAGCAGCTCTCCGGGACTAGCGGGAGGGCGGAATGAGCAGTTCTTC
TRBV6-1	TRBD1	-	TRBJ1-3	CASSETGNFGNTIYF	TGTGCCAGCAGTGAGACAGGGAACTTTGGAAACACCATATATTTT
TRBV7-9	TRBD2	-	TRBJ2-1	CASSGFSGSSYNEQFF	TGTGCCAGCAGCGGATTTAGCGGGAGCTCCTACAATGAGCAGTTCTTC
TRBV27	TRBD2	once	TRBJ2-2	CASSSGLAAYTGELFF	TGTGCCAGCAGTTCTGGACTAGCGGCCTACACCGGGGAGCTGTTTTTT
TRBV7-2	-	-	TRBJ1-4	CASSLAGVATNEKLFF	TGTGCCAGCAGCTTAGCCGGGGTTGCAACTAATGAAAAACTGTTTTTT
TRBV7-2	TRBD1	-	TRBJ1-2	CASSHPTGFIGYTF	TGTGCCAGCAGCCACCCGACAGGGTTTATTGGCTACACCTTC
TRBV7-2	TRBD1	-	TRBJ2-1	CASSPVGGQGNEQFF	TGTGCCAGCAGCCCGGTCGGGGGACAGGGAAATGAGCAGTTCTTC
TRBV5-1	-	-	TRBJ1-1	CASSLPSGAGNTEAFF	TGCGCCAGCAGCTTGCCGTCTGGAGCCGGGAACACTGAAGCTTTCTTT
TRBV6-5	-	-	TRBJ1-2	CASSYLGPGRSYTF	TGTGCCAGCAGTTACTTGGGCCCCGGGAGGAGCTACACCTTC
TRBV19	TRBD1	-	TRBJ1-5	CASSIGVTGRYQPQHF	TGTGCCAGTAGTATTGGTGTGACAGGGAGGTATCAGCCCCAGCATTTT
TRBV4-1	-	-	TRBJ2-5	CASSQGQLQETQYF	TGCGCCAGCAGCCAAGGACAACTTCAAGAGACCCAGTACTTC
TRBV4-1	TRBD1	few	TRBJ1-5	CASSQDPARGSMPQHF	TGCGCCAGCAGCCAAGATCCGGCCAGGGGGTCTATGCCCCAGCATTTT
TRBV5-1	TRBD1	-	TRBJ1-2	CASSPLDRGLGYTF	TGCGCCAGCAGCCCCCTAGACAGGGGGCTCGGCTACACCTTC
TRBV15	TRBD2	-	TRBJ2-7	CATKQGASGKYEQYF	TGTGCCACCAAGCAGGGAGCTAGCGGGAAATACGAGCAGTACTTC
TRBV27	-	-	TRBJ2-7	CASRPTTLKRGYKGPYEQYF	TGTGCCAGCAGGCCTACAACACTCAAAAGGGGATACAAGGGCCCCTACGAGCAGTACTTC
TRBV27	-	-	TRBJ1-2	CASSYPGGYGYTF	TGTGCCAGCAGTTATCCCGGTGGCTATGGCTACACCTTC
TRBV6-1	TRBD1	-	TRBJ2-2	CASKTGDGRTGELFF	TGTGCCAGCAAAACAGGGGATGGTAGGACCGGGGAGCTGTTTTTT
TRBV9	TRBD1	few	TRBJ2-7	CASSVGWTGSNEQYF	TGTGCCAGCAGCGTAGGTTGGACAGGGAGTAACGAGCAGTACTTC
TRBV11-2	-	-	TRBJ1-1	CASSFSVMNTEAFF	TGTGCCAGCAGCTTTAGTGTCATGAACACTGAAGCTTTCTTT
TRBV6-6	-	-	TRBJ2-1	CASSYYFRVDEQFF	TGTGCCAGCAGTTACTACTTTCGGGTAGATGAGCAGTTCTTC
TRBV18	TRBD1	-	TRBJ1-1	CASSNQGGTEAFF	TGTGCCAGCTCAAATCAGGGGGGCACTGAAGCTTTCTTT
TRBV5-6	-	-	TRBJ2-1	CASSLPGGGPYNEQFF	TGTGCCAGCAGCTTGCCCGGCGGGGGCCCCTACAATGAGCAGTTCTTC
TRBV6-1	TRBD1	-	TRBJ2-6	CASSGLTGGSGANVLTF	TGTGCCAGCAGTGGACTGACAGGGGGCTCTGGGGCCAACGTCCTGACTTTC
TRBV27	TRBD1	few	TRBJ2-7	CASSHGQGYEQYF	TGTGCCAGCAGCCACGGACAGGGCTACGAGCAGTACTTC
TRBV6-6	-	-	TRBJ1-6	CASRPGGKNSPLHF	TGTGCCAGCAGGCCGGGAGGGAAGAATTCACCCCTCCACTTT
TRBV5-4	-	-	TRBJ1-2	CASSLSGPGDYTF	TGTGCCAGCAGCTTGTCTGGGCCAGGGGACTACACCTTC
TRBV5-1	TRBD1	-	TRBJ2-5	CASSLGGTAEQETQYF	TGCGCCAGCAGCTTGGGGGGGACAGCGGAACAAGAGACCCAGTACTTC
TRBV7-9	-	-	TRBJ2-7	CASSRGGTVFYEQYF	TGTGCCAGCAGCCGGGGCGGGACAGTCTTCTACGAGCAGTACTTC
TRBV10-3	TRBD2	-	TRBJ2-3	CAISALAGTDTQYF	TGTGCCATCAGTGCCCTAGCGGGTACAGATACGCAGTATTTT
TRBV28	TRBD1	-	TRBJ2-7	CASSWPWDRGSYEQYF	TGTGCCAGCAGTTGGCCGTGGGACAGGGGATCCTACGAGCAGTACTTC